A single sample is the source of the 17 T cell receptor beta chains below, sequenced in a study of blood T cell repertoires in COVID-19. The protocol was immunoSEQ multiplex PCR, while the TCRdb copy is restricted to in-frame clones and leaves out a portion. The sample has 95,000 to 110,000 clones, 89% seen once; the top ten hold approximately 17%. Sequenced: peripheral blood. All receptors derive from a woman of 80 years or more in a cohort sampled during active COVID-19.

The chain combines TRBV11-2 with TRBJ2-1; 10 positions agree with TRBD2. This CDR3 is built from 17 residues. Germline CDR1 and CDR2: SGHAT and FQNNGV. V gave up 7 bases and J gave up 1 base; unmatched junction bases: 10. Here the CDR3 reads CASTQGLADLSYNEQFF. The CDR3 nucleotides are TGTGCCAGCACCCAAGGACTAGCGGATTTATCCTACAATGAGCAGTTCTTC.

The chain couples TRBV3-1 (or the pseudogene TRBV3-2) to TRBJ1-1; tentatively, D is TRBD1 (6 bases). The ends were cut back, 5 bases at V and 2 bases at J, with 15 bases in the middle. CDR3 length equals 15 residues. Germline V gene data show CDR1 as LGHDT and CDR2 as YNNKEL (reference sequence). DNA of the CDR3: TGTGCCAGCAGCTTAACCGGGACACCAAACACTGAAGCTTTCTTT. Translating it yields CASSLTGTPNTEAFF.

This chain links TRBV6-5 with TRBJ1-2; D is uncertain. Germline CDR1 MNHEY, CDR2 SVGAGI. V was cut by 6 bases and J by 2 bases, with 16 bases left in between. The CDR3 spans 15 residues. The CDR3 spells CASRRVGDGNYGYTF. Here the CDR3 DNA reads TGTGCCAGCAGAAGAGTCGGTGACGGGAACTATGGCTACACCTTC.

V gene TRBV10-1 combines with J gene TRBJ1-2; no definite D call. The CDR3 runs 13 residues. The V gene lost 3 bases and the J gene lost 6 bases, with 11 bases spanning the gap. Germline values: CDR1 WNHNN, CDR2 SYGVQD (reference sequence). The CDR3 loop is CASSEWTQNGYTF. In nucleotides, the CDR3 is TGCGCCAGCAGTGAATGGACTCAAAATGGCTACACCTTC.

This clone was found once. The chain links TRBV5-1 to TRBJ1-5, with TRBD1 matching 7 bases. V lost 5 bases to trimming and J lost 1 base; unmatched junction nucleotides: 6. In germline, CDR1 is SGHRS, CDR2 YFSETQ. The CDR3 has 15 amino acids. The CDR3 coding sequence is TGCGCCAGCAGGGAGGGGGCGCTGAGCAATCAGCCCCAGCATTTT. Its protein is CASREGALSNQPQHF. Combining the CDR3 with reference TRBV5-1 and TRBJ1-5 gives the whole variable domain KAGVTQTPRYLIKTRGQQVTLSCSPISGHRSVSWYQQTPGQGLQFLFEYFSETQRNKGNFPGRFSGRQFSNSRSEMNVSTLELGDSALYLCASREGALSNQPQHFGDGTRLSIL.

V gene TRBV5-1 combines with J gene TRBJ2-7, with D possibly matching TRBD2 (5 bases). There are 15 residues in the CDR3. V lost 4 bases to trimming and J lost 2 bases, with 16 bases between them. CDR1 SGHRS and CDR2 YFSETQ come from the germline V gene. CDR3 DNA sequence: TGCGCCAGCAGCCTACCTTCCGGGGATACCTACGAGCAGTACTTC. It is translated as CASSLPSGDTYEQYF.

The chain recombines TRBV28 with TRBJ2-3, with 13 bases that match TRBD2. Per germline, CDR1 MDHEN and CDR2 SYDVKM. The length of the CDR3 is 19 residues. The ends lost 2 bases at V and 8 bases at J; junction bases unmatched: 16. The CDR3 coding sequence is TGTGCCAGCAGTTTAGGGACTAGCGGGATTCTGCGCATGCATCGTACGCAGTATTTT. It codes for CASSLGTSGILRMHRTQYF.

The V call is TRBV28, the J call TRBJ1-3; 8 positions agree with TRBD1. CDR1 and CDR2 from the germline V gene are MDHEN and SYDVKM. J lost 4 bases, V lost 3 bases, and 5 bases had no gene match. There are 15 residues in the CDR3. The CDR3 coding sequence is TGTGCCAGCAGTTTGCAGGGGGCGCTGGGAAACACCATATATTTT. It codes for CASSLQGALGNTIYF.

The chain uses TRBV24-1 and TRBJ2-1; 9 bases fit TRBD1. This CDR3 has 15 residues. Germline CDR1 reads KGHDR; CDR2 reads SFDVKD. V dropped 4 bases and J dropped 7; count of bases not matched to a gene: 7. This CDR3 reads CATSENRGRYNEQFF. In DNA, the CDR3 is TGTGCCACCAGTGAAAACAGGGGGCGTTATAATGAGCAGTTCTTC.

The chain links TRBV6-4 to TRBJ1-5; a weak D match, TRBD1 (5 bases). In germline, CDR1 is MRHNA, CDR2 SNTAGT. This CDR3 spans 15 amino acids. The V end was cut by 3 bases, the J end by 6 bases, with 15 bases between. The CDR3 loop is CASSEVGGAIQPQHF. The CDR3 DNA follows: TGTGCCAGCAGTGAAGTTGGAGGGGCGATTCAGCCCCAGCATTTT.

J is TRBJ1-1 and V is TRBV7-2; TRBD1 agrees at 8 bases. The V segment lost 1 base and the J segment 3 bases; nucleotides outside the gene matches: 4. The CDR3 length is 15 residues. Per the germline V gene, CDR1 is SGHTA and CDR2 is FQGNSA. This chain's CDR3 is CASSLVVTGDTEAFF. CDR3 bases: TGTGCCAGCAGCTTAGTGGTGACAGGGGACACTGAAGCTTTCTTT.

The chain uses TRBV7-9 and TRBJ1-2; tentative D call: TRBD1 (6 bases). Germline values: CDR1 SEHNR, CDR2 FQNEAQ (reference sequence). Trimming stripped 4 bases from V and 5 bases from J, with 11 bases between. This CDR3 has 13 amino acids. The CDR3 loop is CASSSLTGYGYTF. CDR3 coding DNA: TGTGCCAGCAGCTCCTTGACAGGATATGGCTACACCTTC.

J is TRBJ2-7 and V is TRBV10-3, with TRBD1 matching over 9 bases. From germline, CDR1 is ENHRY and CDR2 SYGVKD. V gave up 6 bases and J gave up 5 bases; unmatched junction bases: 14. CDR3 length: 16 amino acids. The CDR3 spells CAISPEAGQGWDEQYF. The DNA of the CDR3 is TGTGCCATCAGCCCAGAGGCGGGACAGGGTTGGGACGAGCAGTACTTC.

The CDR3 DNA sequence: TGTGCCAGCATCCGCGAGGGTCTCTCCTACAATGAGCAGTTCTTC. It is translated as CASIREGLSYNEQFF. The chain recombines TRBV28 with TRBJ2-1, with D maybe TRBD2 (5 bases). The germline V gene encodes CDR1 MDHEN and CDR2 SYDVKM. V lost 7 bases and J 0 bases, leaving 13 bases between the germline ends. The CDR3 contains 15 residues.

The DNA for the CDR3 is TGTGCCAGTAGTGCGGTAGCGGGAGGAGTTGCCAATGAGCAGTTCTTC. Amino acids: CASSAVAGGVANEQFF. This rearrangement joins TRBV19 to TRBJ2-1; the match to TRBD2 covers 10 bases. With V trimmed by 5 bases and J by 6 bases, 10 bases remained unmatched. The CDR3 is 16 residues long. In germline, CDR1 is LNHDA, CDR2 SQIVND (reference sequence).

The chain carries TRBV5-1 and TRBJ2-1; the match to TRBD2 covers 8 bases. The length of the CDR3 is 16 residues. V dropped 4 bases and J dropped 6; count of bases not matched to a gene: 12. Per the germline V gene, CDR1 is SGHRS and CDR2 is YFSETQ. This chain's CDR3 is CASSGPQAGGSNEQFF. CDR3 in DNA: TGCGCCAGCAGCGGACCACAGGCGGGGGGTTCCAATGAGCAGTTCTTC.

The chain uses TRBV24-1 and TRBJ2-7; D unclear. V lost 4 bases to trimming and J lost 3 bases, with 9 bases between them. Germline values: CDR1 KGHDR, CDR2 SFDVKD. The CDR3 is made up of 13 amino acids. In DNA form, the CDR3 reads TGTGCCACCAGTGACAGCGCAGACTACGAGCAGTACTTC. Its translation is CATSDSADYEQYF.